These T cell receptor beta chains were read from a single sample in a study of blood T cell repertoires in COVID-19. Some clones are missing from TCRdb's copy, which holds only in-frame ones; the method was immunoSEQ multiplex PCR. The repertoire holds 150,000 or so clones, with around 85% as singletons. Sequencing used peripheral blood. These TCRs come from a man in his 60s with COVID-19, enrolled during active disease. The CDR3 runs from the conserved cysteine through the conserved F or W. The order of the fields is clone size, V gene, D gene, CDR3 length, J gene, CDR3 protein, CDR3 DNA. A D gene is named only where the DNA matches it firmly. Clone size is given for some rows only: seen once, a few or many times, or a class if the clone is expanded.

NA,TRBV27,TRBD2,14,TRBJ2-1,CASTGRAGVNEQFF,TGTGCCAGCACGGGCCGAGCGGGAGTTAATGAGCAGTTCTTC
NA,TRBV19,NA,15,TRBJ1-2,CASSNREGGIYGYTF,TGTGCCAGTAGTAACCGGGAGGGGGGGATCTATGGCTACACCTTC
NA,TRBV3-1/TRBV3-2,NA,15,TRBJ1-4,CASSQEEATNEKLFF,TGTGCCAGCAGCCAAGAGGAGGCAACTAATGAAAAACTGTTTTTT
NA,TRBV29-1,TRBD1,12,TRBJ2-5,CSVGDRAGTQYF,TGCAGCGTAGGGGACAGGGCGGGGACCCAGTACTTC
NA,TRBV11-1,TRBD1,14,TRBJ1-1,CASSRQGGNTEAFF,TGTGCCAGCAGCCGTCAGGGGGGGAACACTGAAGCTTTCTTT
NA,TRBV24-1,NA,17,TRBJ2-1,CATSDGTRTRSYNEQFF,TGTGCCACCAGTGATGGGACACGAACCAGATCCTACAATGAGCAGTTCTTC
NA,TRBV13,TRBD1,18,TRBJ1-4,CASSFYRGVVSSNEKLFF,TGTGCCAGCAGCTTCTACAGGGGAGTAGTGTCGTCAAATGAAAAACTGTTTTTT
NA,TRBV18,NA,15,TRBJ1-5,CASSPSGVGNQPQHF,TGTGCCAGCTCACCATCGGGGGTCGGCAATCAGCCCCAGCATTTT
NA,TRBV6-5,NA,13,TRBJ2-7,CASRGGNGYEQYF,TGTGCCAGCAGGGGAGGTAATGGCTACGAGCAGTACTTC
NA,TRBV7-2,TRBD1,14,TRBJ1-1,CASSTGQYNTEAFF,TGTGCCAGCAGCACGGGACAGTACAACACTGAAGCTTTCTTT
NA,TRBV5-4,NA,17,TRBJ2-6,CASSAGQQSSGANVLTF,TGTGCCAGCAGTGCGGGACAGCAGAGCTCTGGGGCCAACGTCCTGACTTTC
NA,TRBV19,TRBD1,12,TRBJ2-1,CASGDRYNEQFF,TGTGCCAGTGGGGACAGATACAATGAGCAGTTCTTC
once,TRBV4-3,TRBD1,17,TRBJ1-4,CASSPPPAGTGKEKLFF,TGCGCCAGCAGTCCCCCGCCCGCCGGGACAGGGAAAGAAAAACTGTTTTTT
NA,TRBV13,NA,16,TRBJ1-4,CASSISQVTTNEKLFF,TGTGCCAGCAGCATTTCACAGGTGACAACTAATGAAAAACTGTTTTTT
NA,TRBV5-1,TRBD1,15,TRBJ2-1,CASSSGGSGYNEQFF,TGCGCCAGCAGCTCAGGGGGCTCGGGTTACAATGAGCAGTTCTTC
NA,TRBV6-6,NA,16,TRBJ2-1,CASSYSFGSVDNEQFF,TGTGCCAGCAGTTACTCATTCGGGAGCGTGGACAATGAGCAGTTCTTC
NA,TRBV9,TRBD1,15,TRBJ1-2,CASSDRTGGVYGYTF,TGTGCCAGCAGCGATAGGACAGGGGGCGTCTATGGCTACACCTTC
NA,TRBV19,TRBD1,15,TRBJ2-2,CATQRGQGDTGELFF,TGTGCCACCCAAAGGGGACAGGGCGACACCGGGGAGCTGTTTTTT
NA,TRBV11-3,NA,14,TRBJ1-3,CASTQGSTGNTIYF,TGTGCCAGCACACAGGGTTCTACTGGAAACACCATATATTTT
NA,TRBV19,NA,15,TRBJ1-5,CASSITPQLNQPQHF,TGTGCCAGTAGTATTACTCCACAGCTTAATCAGCCCCAGCATTTT
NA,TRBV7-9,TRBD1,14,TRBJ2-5,CASSRRDRAETQYF,TGTGCCAGCAGCCGCAGGGACAGGGCAGAGACCCAGTACTTC
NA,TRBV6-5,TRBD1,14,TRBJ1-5,CASSFGTDNQPQHF,TGTGCCAGCAGCTTCGGGACAGACAATCAGCCCCAGCATTTT
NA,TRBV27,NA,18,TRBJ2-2,CASSLNGVQGIKIGELFF,TGTGCCAGCAGTTTAAATGGGGTCCAGGGAATTAAGATCGGGGAGCTGTTTTTT
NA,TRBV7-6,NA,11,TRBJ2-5,CASSNQETQYF,TGTGCCAGCTCAAACCAAGAGACCCAGTACTTC
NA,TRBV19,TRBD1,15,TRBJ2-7,CASSIRGTGAYEQYF,TGTGCCAGTAGTATAAGAGGGACAGGGGCCTACGAGCAGTACTTC
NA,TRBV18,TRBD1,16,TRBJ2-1,CASSPSSGQGVHEQFF,TGTGCCAGCTCACCATCTTCTGGACAGGGTGTCCATGAGCAGTTCTTC
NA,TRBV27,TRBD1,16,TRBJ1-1,CASSPAGGQGLGEAFF,TGTGCCAGCAGTCCAGCTGGGGGACAGGGTCTAGGCGAAGCTTTCTTT
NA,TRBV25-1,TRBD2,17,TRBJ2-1,CASSESTPAGLYNEQFF,TGTGCCAGCAGTGAAAGTACCCCAGCGGGACTATACAATGAGCAGTTCTTC
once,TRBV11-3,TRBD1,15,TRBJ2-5,CASSTRHRGRETQYF,TGTGCCAGCAGCACGCGTCACAGGGGGCGAGAGACCCAGTACTTC
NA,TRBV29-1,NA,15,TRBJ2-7,CSVESSGREGLEQYF,TGCAGCGTTGAAAGCAGCGGCCGGGAAGGACTCGAGCAGTACTTC
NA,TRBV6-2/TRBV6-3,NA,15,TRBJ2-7,CASSYGRRGTYEQYF,TGTGCCAGCAGTTATGGCCGTCGGGGGACCTACGAGCAGTACTTC
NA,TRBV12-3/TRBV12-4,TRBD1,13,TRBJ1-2,CASSLDRNYGYTF,TGTGCCAGCAGCCTGGACAGGAACTATGGCTACACCTTC